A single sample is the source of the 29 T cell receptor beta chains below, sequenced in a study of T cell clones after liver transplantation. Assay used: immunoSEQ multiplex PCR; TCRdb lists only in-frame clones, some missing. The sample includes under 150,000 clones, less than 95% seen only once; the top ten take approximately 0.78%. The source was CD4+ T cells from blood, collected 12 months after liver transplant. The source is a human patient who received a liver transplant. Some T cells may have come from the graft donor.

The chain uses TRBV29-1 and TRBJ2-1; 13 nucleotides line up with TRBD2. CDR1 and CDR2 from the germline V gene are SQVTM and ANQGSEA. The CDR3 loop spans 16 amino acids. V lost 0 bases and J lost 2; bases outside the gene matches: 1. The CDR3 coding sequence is TGCAGCGTTGAAGAGGGACTAGCGGGAACCTACAATGAGCAGTTCTTC. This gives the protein CSVEEGLAGTYNEQFF.

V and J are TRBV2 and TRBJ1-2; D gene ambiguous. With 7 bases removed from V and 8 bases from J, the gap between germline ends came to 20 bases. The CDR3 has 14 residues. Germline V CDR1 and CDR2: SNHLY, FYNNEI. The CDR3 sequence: CASTQGLGSGGYTF. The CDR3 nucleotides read TGTGCCAGCACCCAAGGGTTGGGGTCTGGCGGCTACACCTTC.

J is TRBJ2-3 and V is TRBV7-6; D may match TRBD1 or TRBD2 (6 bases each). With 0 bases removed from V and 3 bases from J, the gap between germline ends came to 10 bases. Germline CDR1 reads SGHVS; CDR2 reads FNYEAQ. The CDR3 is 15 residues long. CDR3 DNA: TGTGCCAGCAGCTTAGCTGGGGGGCGGACAGATACGCAGTATTTT. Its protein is CASSLAGGRTDTQYF.

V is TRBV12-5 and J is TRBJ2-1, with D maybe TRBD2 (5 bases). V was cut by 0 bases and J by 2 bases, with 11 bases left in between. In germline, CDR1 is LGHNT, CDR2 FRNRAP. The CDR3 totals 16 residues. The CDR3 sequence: CASGLVKWETYNEQFF. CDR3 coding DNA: TGTGCTAGTGGTTTGGTAAAGTGGGAGACCTACAATGAGCAGTTCTTC.

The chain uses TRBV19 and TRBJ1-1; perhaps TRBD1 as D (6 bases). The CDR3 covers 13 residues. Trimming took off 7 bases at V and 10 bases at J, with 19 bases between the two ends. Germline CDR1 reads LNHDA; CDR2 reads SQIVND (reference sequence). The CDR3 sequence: CASNPRGGESAFF. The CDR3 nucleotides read TGTGCCAGTAACCCGAGGGGGGGCGAATCAGCTTTCTTT.

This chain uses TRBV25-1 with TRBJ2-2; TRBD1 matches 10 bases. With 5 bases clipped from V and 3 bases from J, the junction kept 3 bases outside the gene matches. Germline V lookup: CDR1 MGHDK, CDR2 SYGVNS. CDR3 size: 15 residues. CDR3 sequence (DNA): TGTGCCAGCAGTCCCGGGACAGGGGACACCGGGGAGCTGTTTTTT. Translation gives CASSPGTGDTGELFF. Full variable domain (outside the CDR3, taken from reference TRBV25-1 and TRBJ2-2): EADIYQTPRYLVIGTGKKITLECSQTMGHDKMYWYQQDPGMELHLIHYSYGVNSTEKGDLSSESTVSRIRTEHFPLTLESARPSHTSQYLCASSPGTGDTGELFFGEGSRLTVL.

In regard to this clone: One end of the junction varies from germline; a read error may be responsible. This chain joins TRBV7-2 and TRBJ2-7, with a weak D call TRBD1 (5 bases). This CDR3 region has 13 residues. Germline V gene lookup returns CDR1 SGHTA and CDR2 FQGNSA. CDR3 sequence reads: CASSLGNGHRYDF. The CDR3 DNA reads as TGTGCCAGCAGCTTAGGTAACGGACACCGATATGACTTC.

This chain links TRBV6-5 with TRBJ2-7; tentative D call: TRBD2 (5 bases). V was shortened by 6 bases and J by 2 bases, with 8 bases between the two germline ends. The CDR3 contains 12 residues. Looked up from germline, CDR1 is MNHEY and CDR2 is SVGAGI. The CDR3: CASSHGTYEQYF. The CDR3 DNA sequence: TGTGCCAGCAGCCACGGGACCTACGAGCAGTACTTC.

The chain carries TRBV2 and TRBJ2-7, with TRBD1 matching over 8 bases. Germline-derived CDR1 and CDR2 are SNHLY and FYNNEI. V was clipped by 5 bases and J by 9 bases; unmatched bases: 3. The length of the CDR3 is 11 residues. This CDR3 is CASSRGQGQYF. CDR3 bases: TGTGCCAGCAGTCGAGGACAGGGGCAGTACTTC.

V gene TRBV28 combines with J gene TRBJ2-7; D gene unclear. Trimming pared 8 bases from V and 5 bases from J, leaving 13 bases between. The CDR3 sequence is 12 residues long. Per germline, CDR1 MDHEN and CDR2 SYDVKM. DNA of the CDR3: TGTGCCAGCCGAGCCACCCTAGACGAGCAGTACTTC. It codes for CASRATLDEQYF.

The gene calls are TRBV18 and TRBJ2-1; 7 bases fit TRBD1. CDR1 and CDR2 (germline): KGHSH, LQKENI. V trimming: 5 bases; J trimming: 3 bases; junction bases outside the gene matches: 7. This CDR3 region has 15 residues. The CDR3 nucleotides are TGTGCCAGCTCATCCTCGGGACAGAACTACAATGAGCAGTTCTTC. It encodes CASSSSGQNYNEQFF.

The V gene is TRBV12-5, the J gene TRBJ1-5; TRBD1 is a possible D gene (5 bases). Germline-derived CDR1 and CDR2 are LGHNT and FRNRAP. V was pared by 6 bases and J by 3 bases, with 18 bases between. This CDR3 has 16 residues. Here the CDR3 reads CASGYGTRGHNQPQHF. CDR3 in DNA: TGTGCTAGTGGCTATGGGACCAGAGGACACAATCAGCCCCAGCATTTT.

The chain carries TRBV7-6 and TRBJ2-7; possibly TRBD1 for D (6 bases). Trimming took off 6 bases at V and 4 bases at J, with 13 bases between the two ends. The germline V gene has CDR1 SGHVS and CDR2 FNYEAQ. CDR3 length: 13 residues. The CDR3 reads CASSGYRDYEQYF. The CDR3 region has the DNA TGTGCCAGCAGTGGTTACAGGGATTACGAGCAGTACTTC.

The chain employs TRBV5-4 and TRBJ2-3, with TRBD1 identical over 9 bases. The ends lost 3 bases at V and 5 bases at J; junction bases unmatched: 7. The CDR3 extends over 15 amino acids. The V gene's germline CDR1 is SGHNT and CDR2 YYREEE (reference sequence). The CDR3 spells CASSSKGQGRDTQYF. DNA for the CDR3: TGTGCCAGCAGCTCGAAGGGACAGGGAAGAGATACGCAGTATTTT.

DNA for the CDR3: TGTGCCAGTAGTATATTTGGGACGGATAACTACGAGCAGTACTTC. Protein sequence: CASSIFGTDNYEQYF. This chain connects TRBV19 to TRBJ2-7, with D tentatively TRBD1 or TRBD2 (5 bases each). CDR3 length equals 15 residues. CDR1 is LNHDA and CDR2 is SQIVND in the germline V gene (reference sequence). V lost 2 bases, J lost 3 bases, and 14 bases lay in between.

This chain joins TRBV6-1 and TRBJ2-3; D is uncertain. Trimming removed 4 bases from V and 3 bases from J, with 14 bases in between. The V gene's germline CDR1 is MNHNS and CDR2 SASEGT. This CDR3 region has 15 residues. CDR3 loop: CASSGSQVKTDTQYF. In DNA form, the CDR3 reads TGTGCCAGCAGTGGCAGCCAAGTGAAGACAGATACGCAGTATTTT.

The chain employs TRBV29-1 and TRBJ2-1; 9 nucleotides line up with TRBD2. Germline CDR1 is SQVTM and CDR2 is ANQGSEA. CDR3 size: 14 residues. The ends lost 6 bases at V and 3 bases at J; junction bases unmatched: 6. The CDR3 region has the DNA TGCAGCGTCCACGGGACTAGCAGCTACAATGAGCAGTTCTTC. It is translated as CSVHGTSSYNEQFF.

The CDR3 region is CASSEEAPEAFF. The CDR3 nucleotides read TGTGCCAGCAGTGAAGAGGCACCTGAAGCTTTCTTT. The chain recombines TRBV2 with TRBJ1-1; no firm D call. Trimming removed 1 base from V and 6 bases from J, with 6 bases in between. The CDR3 length is 12 residues. Germline V gene lookup returns CDR1 SNHLY and CDR2 FYNNEI.

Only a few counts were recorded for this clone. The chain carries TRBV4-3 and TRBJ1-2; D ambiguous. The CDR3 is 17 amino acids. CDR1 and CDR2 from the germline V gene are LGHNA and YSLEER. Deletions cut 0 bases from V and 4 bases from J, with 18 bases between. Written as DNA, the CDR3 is TGCGCCAGCAGCCAAGATCTGGCAGATCCTGGGCCCTATGGCTACACCTTC. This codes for CASSQDLADPGPYGYTF.

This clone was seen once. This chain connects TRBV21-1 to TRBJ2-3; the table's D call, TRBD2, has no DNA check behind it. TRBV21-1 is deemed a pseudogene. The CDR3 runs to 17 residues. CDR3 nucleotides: TGTGCCAGCAGCAAAGCATCCGGTAGCGGGAGATCAGATACGCAGTATTTT. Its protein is CASSKASGSGRSDTQYF.

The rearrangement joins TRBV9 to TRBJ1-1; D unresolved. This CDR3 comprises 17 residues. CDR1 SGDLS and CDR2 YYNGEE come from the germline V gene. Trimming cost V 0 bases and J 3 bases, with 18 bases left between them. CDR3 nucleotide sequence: TGTGCCAGCAGCGTAGATATAGGCCACCCGCAGGACACTGAAGCTTTCTTT. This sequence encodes CASSVDIGHPQDTEAFF.

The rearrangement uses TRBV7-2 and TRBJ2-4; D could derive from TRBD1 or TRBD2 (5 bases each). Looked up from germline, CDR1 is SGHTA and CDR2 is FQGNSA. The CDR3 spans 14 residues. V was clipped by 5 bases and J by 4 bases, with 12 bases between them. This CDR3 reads CASSPSGPKNIQYF. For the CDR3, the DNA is TGTGCCAGCAGCCCCTCGGGACCAAAAAACATTCAGTACTTC. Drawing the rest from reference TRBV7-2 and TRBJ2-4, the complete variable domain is GAGVSQSPSNKVTEKGKDVELRCDPISGHTALYWYRQSLGQGLEFLIYFQGNSAPDKSGLPSDRFSAERTGGSVSTLTIQRTQQEDSAVYLCASSPSGPKNIQYFGAGTRLSVL.

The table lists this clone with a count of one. CDR3 DNA: TGTGCCAGCAGCCGCGAGCCATCGGGACTAGCGGGAGTGGGCTACAATGAGCAGTTCTTC. This translates into CASSREPSGLAGVGYNEQFF. The chain has TRBV5-4 and TRBJ2-1; TRBD2 matches at 14 bases. The CDR3 sequence is 20 residues long. V shed 4 bases, J shed 3 bases, and the junction held 15 bases outside the gene matches. Germline CDR1 is SGHNT and CDR2 is YYREEE (reference sequence).

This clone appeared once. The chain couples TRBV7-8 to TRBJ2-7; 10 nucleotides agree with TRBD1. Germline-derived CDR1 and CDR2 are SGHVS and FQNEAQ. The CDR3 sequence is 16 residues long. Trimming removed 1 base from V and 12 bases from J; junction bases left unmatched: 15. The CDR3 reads CASSLEGTGAAPSWYF. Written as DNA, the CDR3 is TGTGCCAGCAGCTTAGAAGGGACAGGGGCCGCCCCGTCGTGGTACTTC.

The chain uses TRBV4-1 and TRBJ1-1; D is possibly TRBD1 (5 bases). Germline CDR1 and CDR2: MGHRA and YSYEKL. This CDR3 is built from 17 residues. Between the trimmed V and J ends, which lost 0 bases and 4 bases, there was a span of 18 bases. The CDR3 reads CASSQETRGRNPTEAFF. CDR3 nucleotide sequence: TGCGCCAGCAGCCAAGAAACAAGGGGCAGGAATCCCACTGAAGCTTTCTTT.

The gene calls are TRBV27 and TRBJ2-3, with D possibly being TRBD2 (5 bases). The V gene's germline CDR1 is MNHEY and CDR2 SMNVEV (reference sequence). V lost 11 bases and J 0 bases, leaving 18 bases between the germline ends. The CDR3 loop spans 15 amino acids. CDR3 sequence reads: CAPGCRAGSTDTQYF. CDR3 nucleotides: TGTGCCCCGGGGTGCCGGGCTGGGAGCACAGATACGCAGTATTTT.

In nucleotides, the CDR3 is TGTGCCAGCAGAAAAGGCGGGACTAGCGGGGCAGCTGGCACAGATACGCAGTATTTT. Its protein product is CASRKGGTSGAAGTDTQYF. The chain links TRBV2 to TRBJ2-3; 13 nucleotides align to TRBD2. This CDR3 comprises 19 residues. V was clipped by 6 bases and J by 1 base; unmatched bases: 13. The germline V gene has CDR1 SNHLY and CDR2 FYNNEI.

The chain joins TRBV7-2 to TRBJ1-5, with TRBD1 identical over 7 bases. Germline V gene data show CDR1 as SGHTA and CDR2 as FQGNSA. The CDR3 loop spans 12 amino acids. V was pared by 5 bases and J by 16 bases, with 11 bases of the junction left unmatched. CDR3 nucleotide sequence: TGTGCCAGCAGCGAAGGGACAGCCTCTATACATTTT. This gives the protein CASSEGTASIHF.

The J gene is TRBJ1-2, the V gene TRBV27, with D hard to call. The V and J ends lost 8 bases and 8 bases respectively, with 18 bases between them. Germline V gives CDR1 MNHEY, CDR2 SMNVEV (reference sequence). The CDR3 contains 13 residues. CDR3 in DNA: TGTGCCAGCCGCTACACGGAAAGCAGGGGCTACACCTTC. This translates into CASRYTESRGYTF.